These 28 T cell receptor beta chains share one sample of origin, sequenced in a study of T cell responses to AZD1222 COVID-19 vaccine. This table comes from immunoSEQ multiplex PCR, and its TCRdb copy is limited to in-frame clones, with some not included. This sample has roughly 180,000 clones, with about 94% found just once. The starting material was peripheral blood, obtained on day 0 of AZD1222 vaccination. Receptors originate from an adult in good health.

The chain has TRBV5-1 and TRBJ2-1, with 11 bases fitting TRBD2. The CDR3 is 19 residues long. The germline V gene has CDR1 SGHRS and CDR2 YFSETQ. Losses at the gene ends were 1 base for V and 5 bases for J; bases not matched to a gene: 14. The CDR3 is CASSLSKVGVAGGHNEQFF. The CDR3 DNA follows: TGCGCCAGCAGCTTGAGTAAGGTTGGTGTAGCGGGAGGGCACAATGAGCAGTTCTTC.

V gene TRBV20-1 combines with J gene TRBJ1-2; D perhaps matches TRBD1 (6 bases). The CDR3 sequence is 13 residues long. Germline V CDR1 and CDR2: DFQATT, SNEGSKA (reference sequence). V was clipped by 3 bases and J by 8 bases, with 16 bases between them. The CDR3 sequence: CSASIQGPGGYTF. CDR3 in DNA: TGCAGTGCTAGTATTCAGGGGCCGGGGGGCTACACCTTC.

The V gene is TRBV10-2, the J gene TRBJ2-7; D might be TRBD1 (6 bases). CDR3 length: 16 residues. Germline CDR1 and CDR2: WSHSY and SAAADI. The ends were cut back, 8 bases at V and 1 base at J, with 21 bases in the middle. The CDR3 protein is CASSNMGAGLSYEQYF. The CDR3 DNA reads as TGCGCCAGCTCGAATATGGGGGCGGGCCTTTCCTACGAGCAGTACTTC.

V gene TRBV9 combines with J gene TRBJ2-7; D is perhaps TRBD1 (5 bases). In germline, CDR1 is SGDLS, CDR2 YYNGEE. Trimming left V 3 bases short and J 3 bases short, with 10 bases between. This CDR3 has 13 amino acids. The CDR3, as DNA: TGTGCCAGCAGCGCGCCAGGGTTCTACGAGCAGTACTTC. Its protein is CASSAPGFYEQYF.

The gene calls are TRBV5-1 and TRBJ1-5; possible D gene TRBD1, 5 bases. V was cut by 0 bases and J by 5 bases, with 12 bases left in between. The CDR3 is made up of 15 amino acids. Germline-derived CDR1 and CDR2 are SGHRS and YFSETQ. The CDR3 is CASSLERVGDQPQHF. CDR3 coding DNA: TGCGCCAGCAGCTTGGAAAGGGTAGGGGATCAGCCCCAGCATTTT. The entire variable domain, with the rest obtained from reference TRBV5-1 and TRBJ1-5, is as follows: KAGVTQTPRYLIKTRGQQVTLSCSPISGHRSVSWYQQTPGQGLQFLFEYFSETQRNKGNFPGRFSGRQFSNSRSEMNVSTLELGDSALYLCASSLERVGDQPQHFGDGTRLSIL.

The V call is TRBV3-1 (or the pseudogene TRBV3-2), the J call TRBJ2-2; D tentatively fits TRBD1 or TRBD2 (6 bases each). CDR3 length equals 15 residues. V was shortened by 3 bases and J by 5 bases, with 13 bases between the two germline ends. From germline, CDR1 is LGHDT and CDR2 YNNKEL (reference sequence). The CDR3 reads CASSQEGHPTGELFF. The CDR3 nucleotides are TGTGCCAGCAGCCAGGAGGGACATCCAACCGGGGAGCTGTTTTTT.

The chain combines TRBV5-1 with TRBJ2-5, with TRBD1 matching 7 bases. The junction had 4 bases not matched to a gene; V was cut back by 2 bases and J by 3 bases. CDR1 and CDR2 from the germline V gene are SGHRS and YFSETQ. This CDR3 is built from 14 residues. The CDR3, as DNA: TGCGCCAGCAGCTTCGGGACAGAGAAAGAGACCCAGTACTTC. Translated, it gives CASSFGTEKETQYF.

This clone showed up just once. CDR3 sequence reads: CASSRRYSNQPQHF. CDR3 in DNA: TGTGCCAGCAGCCGACGGTATAGCAATCAGCCCCAGCATTTT. The chain combines TRBV28 with TRBJ1-5, with no clear D. Trimming pared 6 bases from V and 0 bases from J, leaving 9 bases between. The CDR3 sequence is 14 residues long. CDR1 is MDHEN and CDR2 is SYDVKM in the germline V gene.

CDR3 sequence: CASSRLDTNTEAFF. CDR3 DNA sequence: TGTGCCAGCAGCCGGTTGGACACGAACACTGAAGCTTTCTTT. The rearrangement uses TRBV7-8 and TRBJ1-1; perhaps TRBD1 as D (5 bases). Germline assignment: CDR1 SGHVS and CDR2 FQNEAQ. The CDR3 loop spans 14 amino acids. Trimming took off 5 bases at V and 1 base at J, with 11 bases between the two ends.

The chain carries TRBV27 and TRBJ1-5, with D perhaps matching TRBD1 (6 bases). This CDR3 is 14 amino acids long. V dropped 6 bases and J dropped 3 bases, with 12 bases sitting between them. Looked up from germline, CDR1 is MNHEY and CDR2 is SMNVEV (reference sequence). In DNA, the CDR3 is TGTGCCAGCAGGAGGGGGGGCTCCAATCAGCCCCAGCATTTT. Translated: CASRRGGSNQPQHF.

The chain links TRBV9 to TRBJ2-7, with 7 nucleotides matching TRBD2. The germline gives CDR1 SGDLS, CDR2 YYNGEE. J was trimmed by 6 bases and V by 4 bases; bases with no gene match: 4. The CDR3 sequence is 12 residues long. The CDR3, as DNA: TGTGCCAGCAGCCCAGGGACTATCGAGCAGTACTTC. Translating it yields CASSPGTIEQYF.

The chain's CDR3 is CASSKYSNQPQHF. CDR3 nucleotides: TGTGCCAGCAGCAAATATAGCAATCAGCCCCAGCATTTT. The chain combines TRBV13 with TRBJ1-5; D is unresolved. The germline CDR1 and CDR2 sequences are PRHDT and FYEKMQ (reference sequence). The CDR3 is 13 residues long. The V and J ends lost 5 bases and 0 bases respectively, with 5 bases between them.

This chain links TRBV28 with TRBJ2-4, with D tentatively TRBD1 or TRBD2 (5 bases each). The length of the CDR3 is 15 residues. V was shortened by 4 bases and J by 8 bases, with 18 bases between the two germline ends. CDR1 and CDR2 from the germline V gene are MDHEN and SYDVKM. The chain's CDR3 is CASSYKGPGSDIQYF. The CDR3 region has the DNA TGTGCCAGCAGTTACAAGGGCCCAGGGAGTGACATTCAGTACTTC.

The chain is built from TRBV15 and TRBJ2-3; 11 positions match TRBD2. CDR1 and CDR2 from the germline V gene are LNHNV and YYDKDF (reference sequence). This CDR3 comprises 16 residues. Unmatched junction bases numbered 3, after V lost 0 bases and J lost 4 bases. Written as DNA, the CDR3 is TGTGCCACCAGCAGAGAACTAGCGGGAGCGGCAGATACGCAGTATTTT. Translated, it gives CATSRELAGAADTQYF.

V and J are TRBV19 and TRBJ2-7; 7 bases agree with TRBD2. Germline V gives CDR1 LNHDA, CDR2 SQIVND (reference sequence). The CDR3 spans 15 residues. The junction had 7 bases not matched to a gene; V was cut back by 3 bases and J by 2 bases. CDR3 nucleotide sequence: TGTGCCAGTAGTATCAGTTCAGCGGGACCCTACGAGCAGTACTTC. Translating gives CASSISSAGPYEQYF.

The genes are TRBV2 and TRBJ2-7; TRBD1 is a possible D gene (5 bases). This CDR3 spans 12 amino acids. Trimming shortened V by 7 bases and J by 3 bases, and 10 bases separated the two germline ends. Germline loops: CDR1 SNHLY, CDR2 FYNNEI. The CDR3 DNA is TGTGCCAGCAACAAAGACAGCTACGAGCAGTACTTC. Protein sequence: CASNKDSYEQYF.

The V gene is TRBV11-3, the J gene TRBJ2-7; 9 bases match TRBD1. The ends lost 5 bases at V and 5 bases at J; junction bases unmatched: 7. The CDR3 is made up of 14 amino acids. Germline V gene sequence: CDR1 SGHNT, CDR2 YENEEA. This CDR3 is CASSKTGGGNEQYF. The DNA of the CDR3 is TGTGCCAGCAGCAAGACAGGGGGAGGTAACGAGCAGTACTTC. Based on the CDR3 plus reference TRBV11-3 and TRBJ2-7, the full variable domain is EAGVVQSPRYKIIEKKQPVAFWCNPISGHNTLYWYLQNLGQGPELLIRYENEEAVDDSQLPKDRFSAERLKGVDSTLKIQPAELGDSAVYLCASSKTGGGNEQYFGPGTRLTVT.

This clone was found once. The chain is built from TRBV24-1 and TRBJ1-2; 9 bases map to TRBD1. CDR1 is KGHDR, CDR2 SFDVKD, per germline. J gave up 8 bases and V 4 bases, and 4 bases lay outside the gene matches. The CDR3 loop spans 13 amino acids. The CDR3 coding sequence is TGTGCCACCAGTGAGTCCGGACAGGGGGGCTACACCTTC. Its translation is CATSESGQGGYTF.

The rearrangement links TRBV6-2 or TRBV6-3 to TRBJ2-7, with 9 nucleotides matching TRBD1. Unmatched junction bases numbered 8, after V lost 5 bases and J lost 0 bases. This CDR3 spans 16 amino acids. In germline, CDR1 is MNHEY, CDR2 SVGEGT. CDR3 sequence reads: CASSQDRGPGSYEQYF. The CDR3 bases are TGTGCCAGCAGTCAGGACAGGGGACCGGGCTCCTACGAGCAGTACTTC.

This chain links TRBV19 with TRBJ1-5, with 7 bases matching TRBD1. Germline CDR1 is LNHDA and CDR2 is SQIVND (reference sequence). V was pared by 1 base and J by 6 bases, with 6 bases of the junction left unmatched. The CDR3 length is 15 residues. The chain's CDR3 is CASSIVQGTAQPQHF. DNA for the CDR3: TGTGCCAGTAGTATAGTACAGGGGACGGCTCAGCCCCAGCATTTT.

J is TRBJ1-1 and V is TRBV4-1, with 8 bases fitting TRBD1. The V segment lost 3 bases and the J segment 1 base; nucleotides outside the gene matches: 7. The CDR3 is 16 amino acids. The germline V gene encodes CDR1 MGHRA and CDR2 YSYEKL. The CDR3 protein is CASSHPGQGGNTEAFF. The DNA for the CDR3 is TGCGCCAGCAGCCATCCCGGACAGGGTGGGAACACTGAAGCTTTCTTT.

This rearrangement joins TRBV4-2 to TRBJ2-7, with D tentatively TRBD2 (6 bases). Trimming shortened V by 1 base and J by 2 bases, and 15 bases separated the two germline ends. There are 16 residues in the CDR3. Germline V gives CDR1 LGHNA, CDR2 YNFKEQ. CDR3 nucleotide sequence: TGTGCCAGCAGCCAAGCTTCGTTGCGGGGAACCTACGAGCAGTACTTC. Translation gives CASSQASLRGTYEQYF.

This clone was counted a single time. V is TRBV7-9 and J is TRBJ2-7, with a weak D call TRBD2 (7 bases). The CDR3 spans 16 residues. The germline V and J ends were trimmed by 5 bases and 1 base, with 18 bases remaining between them. Germline V gene data show CDR1 as SEHNR and CDR2 as FQNEAQ (reference sequence). The CDR3 sequence is CASSPAAGRGSYEQYF. In nucleotides, the CDR3 is TGTGCCAGCAGCCCAGCGGCGGGGAGGGGGTCCTACGAGCAGTACTTC. The variable domain in full, with the rest retrieved from reference TRBV7-9 and TRBJ2-7, is DTGVSQNPRHKITKRGQNVTFRCDPISEHNRLYWYRQTLGQGPEFLTYFQNEAQLEKSRLLSDRFSAERPKGSFSTLEIQRTEQGDSAMYLCASSPAAGRGSYEQYFGPGTRLTVT.

The chain combines TRBV2 with TRBJ1-4, with 8 bases that match TRBD1. The germline V gene encodes CDR1 SNHLY and CDR2 FYNNEI. Unmatched junction bases numbered 7, after V lost 5 bases and J lost 8 bases. This CDR3 spans 14 amino acids. CDR3 region: CASSKDRGREKLFF. DNA of the CDR3: TGTGCCAGCAGTAAAGACAGGGGCAGGGAAAAACTGTTTTTT.

The genes are TRBV6-2 or TRBV6-3 and TRBJ1-1; no clear D. The CDR3 sequence is 14 residues long. Trimming left V 5 bases short and J 1 base short, with 11 bases between. CDR1 and CDR2 (germline): MNHEY, SVGEGT. The CDR3 loop is CASSTRLRNTEAFF. Written as DNA, the CDR3 is TGTGCCAGCAGTACCCGTCTGAGGAACACTGAAGCTTTCTTT.

The V gene is TRBV6-2 or TRBV6-3, the J gene TRBJ2-4; D possibly uses TRBD1 or TRBD2 (6 bases each). Trimming stripped 7 bases from V and 7 bases from J, with 23 bases between. The CDR3 covers 16 residues. Germline lookup yields CDR1 MNHEY and CDR2 SVGEGT. The CDR3, as DNA: TGTGCCAGCACCCCCTCGGGGCTGGGGGGCCGGAACATTCAGTACTTC. Its translation: CASTPSGLGGRNIQYF.

This sequence joins TRBV12-3 or TRBV12-4 and TRBJ1-2; D call uncertain. This CDR3 has 13 amino acids. V dropped 5 bases and J dropped 4 bases, with 11 bases sitting between them. This CDR3 is CASSALGSYGYTF. CDR3 DNA sequence: TGTGCCAGCAGTGCGTTGGGCAGCTATGGCTACACCTTC.

In this sample, this clone turned up once. The J gene is TRBJ2-2, the V gene TRBV30; 7 bases match TRBD1. With V trimmed by 0 bases and J by 5 bases, 9 bases remained unmatched. This CDR3 is built from 16 residues. Germline V gene lookup returns CDR1 GTSNPN and CDR2 SVGIG (reference sequence). The CDR3 protein is CAWSVKQGHGTGELFF. As DNA, the CDR3 is TGTGCCTGGAGTGTAAAACAGGGGCATGGAACCGGGGAGCTGTTTTTT. Based on the CDR3 plus reference TRBV30 and TRBJ2-2, the full variable domain is SQTIHQWPATLVQPVGSPLSLECTVEGTSNPNLYWYRQAAGRGLQLLFYSVGIGQISSEVPQNLSASRPQDRQFILSSKKLLLSDSGFYLCAWSVKQGHGTGELFFGEGSRLTVL.